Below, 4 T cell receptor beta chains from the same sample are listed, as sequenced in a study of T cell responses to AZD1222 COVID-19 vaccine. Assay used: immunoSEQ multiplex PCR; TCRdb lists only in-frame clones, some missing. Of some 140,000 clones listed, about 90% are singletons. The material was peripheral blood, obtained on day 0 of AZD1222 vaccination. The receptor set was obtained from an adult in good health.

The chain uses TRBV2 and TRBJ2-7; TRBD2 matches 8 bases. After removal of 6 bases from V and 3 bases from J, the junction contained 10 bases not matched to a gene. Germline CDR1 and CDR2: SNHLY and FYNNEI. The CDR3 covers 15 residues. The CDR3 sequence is CASRVGSGGGYEQYF. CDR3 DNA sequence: TGTGCCAGCAGGGTGGGAAGCGGGGGAGGCTACGAGCAGTACTTC. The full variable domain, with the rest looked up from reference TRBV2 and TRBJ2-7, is EPEVTQTPSHQVTQMGQEVILRCVPISNHLYFYWYRQILGQKVEFLVSFYNNEISEKSEIFDDQFSVERPDGSNFTLKIRSTKLEDSAMYFCASRVGSGGGYEQYFGPGTRLTVT.

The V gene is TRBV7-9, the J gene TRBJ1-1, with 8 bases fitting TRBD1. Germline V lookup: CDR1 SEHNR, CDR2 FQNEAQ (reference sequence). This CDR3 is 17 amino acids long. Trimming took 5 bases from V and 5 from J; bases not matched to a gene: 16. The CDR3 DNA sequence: TGTGCCAGCAGCCCCCCAAGACAGGGGCGGGTTTTTACTGAAGCTTTCTTT. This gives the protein CASSPPRQGRVFTEAFF.

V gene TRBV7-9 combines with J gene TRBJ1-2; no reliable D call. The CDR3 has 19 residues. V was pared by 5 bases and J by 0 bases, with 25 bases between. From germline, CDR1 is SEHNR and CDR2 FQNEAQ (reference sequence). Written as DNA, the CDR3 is TGTGCCAGCAGCCGATCACAAGATAGCGAGATATCCTCTAACTATGGCTACACCTTC. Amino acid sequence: CASSRSQDSEISSNYGYTF.

In nucleotides, the CDR3 is TGTGCCAGTAGTCTTCCCATCGGACTAGCGGGGGGGGCCCCCTTAAATACGCAGTATTTT. The encoded protein is CASSLPIGLAGGAPLNTQYF. The J gene is TRBJ2-3, the V gene TRBV19; 15 bases line up with TRBD2. Trimming removed 5 bases from V and 7 bases from J; junction bases left unmatched: 19. Germline V gene lookup returns CDR1 LNHDA and CDR2 SQIVND (reference sequence). The CDR3 runs to 20 residues.